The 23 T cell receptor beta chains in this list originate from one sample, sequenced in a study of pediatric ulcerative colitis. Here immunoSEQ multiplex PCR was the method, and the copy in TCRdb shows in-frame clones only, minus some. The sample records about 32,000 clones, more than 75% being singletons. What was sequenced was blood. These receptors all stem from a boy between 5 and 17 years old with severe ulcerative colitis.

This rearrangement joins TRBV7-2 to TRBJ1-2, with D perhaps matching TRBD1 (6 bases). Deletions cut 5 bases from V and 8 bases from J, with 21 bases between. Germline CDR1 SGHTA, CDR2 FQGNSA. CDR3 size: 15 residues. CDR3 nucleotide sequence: TGTGCCAGCAGCCCCGCAAGGGGAGGGGGAAGCGGCTACACCTTC. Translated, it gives CASSPARGGGSGYTF. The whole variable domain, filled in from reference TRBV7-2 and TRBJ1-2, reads GAGVSQSPSNKVTEKGKDVELRCDPISGHTALYWYRQSLGQGLEFLIYFQGNSAPDKSGLPSDRFSAERTGGSVSTLTIQRTQQEDSAVYLCASSPARGGGSGYTFGSGTRLTVV.

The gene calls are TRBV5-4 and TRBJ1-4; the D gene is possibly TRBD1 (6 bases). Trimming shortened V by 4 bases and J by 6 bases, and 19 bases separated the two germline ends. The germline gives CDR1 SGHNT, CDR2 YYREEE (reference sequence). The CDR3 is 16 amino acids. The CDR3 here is CASSDTARGGDEKLFF. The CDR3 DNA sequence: TGTGCCAGCAGCGACACAGCGAGGGGGGGGGATGAAAAACTGTTTTTT.

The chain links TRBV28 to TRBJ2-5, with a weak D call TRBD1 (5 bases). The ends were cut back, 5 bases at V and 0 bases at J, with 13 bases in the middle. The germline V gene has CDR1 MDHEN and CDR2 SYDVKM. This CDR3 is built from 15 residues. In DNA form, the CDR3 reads TGTGCCAGCAGTATCAATTCACAGGACCAAGAGACCCAGTACTTC. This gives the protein CASSINSQDQETQYF.

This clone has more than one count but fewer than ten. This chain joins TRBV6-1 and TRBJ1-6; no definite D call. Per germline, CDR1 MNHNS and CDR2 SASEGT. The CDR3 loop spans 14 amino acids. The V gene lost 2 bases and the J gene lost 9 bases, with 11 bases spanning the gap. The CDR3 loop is CASSECVGCSPLHF. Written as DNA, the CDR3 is TGTGCCAGCAGTGAATGTGTGGGGTGTTCACCCCTCCACTTT.

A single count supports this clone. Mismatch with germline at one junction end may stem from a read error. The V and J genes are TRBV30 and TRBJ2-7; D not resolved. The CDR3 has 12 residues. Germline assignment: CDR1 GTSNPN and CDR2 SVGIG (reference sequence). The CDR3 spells CAWSVLGPPGWF. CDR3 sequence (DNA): TGTGCCTGGAGTGTACTGGGTCCGCCTGGATGGTTC.

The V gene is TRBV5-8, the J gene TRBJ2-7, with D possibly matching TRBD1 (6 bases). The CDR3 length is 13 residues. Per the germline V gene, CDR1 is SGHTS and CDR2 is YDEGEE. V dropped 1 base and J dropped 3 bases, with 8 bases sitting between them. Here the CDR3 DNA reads TGTGCCAGCAGCTTGACAGGGAACTACGAGCAGTACTTC. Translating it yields CASSLTGNYEQYF.

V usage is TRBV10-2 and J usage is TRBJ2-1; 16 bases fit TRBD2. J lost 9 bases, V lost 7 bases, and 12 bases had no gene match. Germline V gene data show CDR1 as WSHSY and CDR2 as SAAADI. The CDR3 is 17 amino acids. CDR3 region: CASILRGLAGGPGEQFF. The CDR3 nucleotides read TGCGCCAGCATCCTAAGGGGACTAGCGGGGGGGCCCGGTGAGCAGTTCTTC.

The CDR3 sequence: CAIRGQGPTAGELFF. CDR3 bases: TGTGCCATCAGAGGACAGGGCCCGACCGCCGGGGAGCTGTTTTTT. The rearrangement uses TRBV10-3 and TRBJ2-2; TRBD1 matches 8 bases. V was pared by 6 bases and J by 6 bases, with 9 bases of the junction left unmatched. The CDR3 totals 15 residues. Germline CDR1 reads ENHRY; CDR2 reads SYGVKD.

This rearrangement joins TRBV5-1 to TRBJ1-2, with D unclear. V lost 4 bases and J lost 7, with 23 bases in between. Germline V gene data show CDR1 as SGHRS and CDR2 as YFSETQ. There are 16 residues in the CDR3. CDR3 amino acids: CASSDPAKSLAAGYTF. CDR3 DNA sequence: TGCGCCAGCAGCGACCCAGCGAAGAGCTTGGCGGCTGGCTACACCTTC.

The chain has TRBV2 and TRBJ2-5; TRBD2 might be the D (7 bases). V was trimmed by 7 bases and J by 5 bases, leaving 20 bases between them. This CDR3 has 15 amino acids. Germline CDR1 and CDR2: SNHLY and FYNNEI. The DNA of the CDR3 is TGTGCCAGCACTCTAGATGGGGGGGCAGTTGAGACCCAGTACTTC. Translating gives CASTLDGGAVETQYF.

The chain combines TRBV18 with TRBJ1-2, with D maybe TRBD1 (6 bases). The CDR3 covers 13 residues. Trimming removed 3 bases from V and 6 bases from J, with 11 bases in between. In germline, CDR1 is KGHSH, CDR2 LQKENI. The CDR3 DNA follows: TGTGCCAGCTCACCCAGGGGAAGCGATGGCTACACCTTC. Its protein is CASSPRGSDGYTF.

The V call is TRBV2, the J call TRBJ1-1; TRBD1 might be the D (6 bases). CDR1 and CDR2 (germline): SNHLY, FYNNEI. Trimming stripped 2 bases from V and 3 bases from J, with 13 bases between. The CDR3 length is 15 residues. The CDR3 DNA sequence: TGTGCCAGCAGTGAATCTCCGACAGGCTACACTGAAGCTTTCTTT. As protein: CASSESPTGYTEAFF.

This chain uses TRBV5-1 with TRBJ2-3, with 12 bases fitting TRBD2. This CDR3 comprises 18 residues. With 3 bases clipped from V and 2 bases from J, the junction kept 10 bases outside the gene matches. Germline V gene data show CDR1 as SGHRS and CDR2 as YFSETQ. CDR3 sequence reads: CASSSRLAGVINTDTQYF. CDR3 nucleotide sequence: TGCGCCAGCAGCTCTAGACTAGCGGGGGTGATAAACACAGATACGCAGTATTTT.

Here the CDR3 DNA reads TGTGCCAGCAGCTTAGGTAGGGGGGTGGACACTGAAGCTTTCTTT. Amino acid sequence: CASSLGRGVDTEAFF. The chain is built from TRBV7-8 and TRBJ1-1, with D possibly TRBD1 on 6 matching bases. Germline V gene data show CDR1 as SGHVS and CDR2 as FQNEAQ. CDR3 length: 15 residues. Trimming pared 1 base from V and 3 bases from J, leaving 12 bases between.

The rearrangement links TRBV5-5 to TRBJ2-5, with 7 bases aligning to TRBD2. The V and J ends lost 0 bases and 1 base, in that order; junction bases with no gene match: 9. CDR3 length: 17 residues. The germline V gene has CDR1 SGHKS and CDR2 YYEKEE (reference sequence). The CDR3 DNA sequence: TGTGCCAGCAGCTTGGTGATACAGCGGGGCCCCCAAGAGACCCAGTACTTC. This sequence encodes CASSLVIQRGPQETQYF.

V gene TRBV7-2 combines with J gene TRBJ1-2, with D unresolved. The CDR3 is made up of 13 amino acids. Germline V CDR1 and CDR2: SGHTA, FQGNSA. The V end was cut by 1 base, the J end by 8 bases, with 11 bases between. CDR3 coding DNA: TGTGCCAGCAGCTTAGGCGTGTTCGAGGGCTACACCTTC. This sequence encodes CASSLGVFEGYTF.

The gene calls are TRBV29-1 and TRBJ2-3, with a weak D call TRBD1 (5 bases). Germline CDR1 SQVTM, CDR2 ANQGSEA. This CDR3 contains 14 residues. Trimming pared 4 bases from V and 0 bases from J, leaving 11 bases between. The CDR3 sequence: CSVGSGFSTDTQYF. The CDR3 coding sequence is TGCAGCGTTGGATCAGGGTTTAGCACAGATACGCAGTATTTT.

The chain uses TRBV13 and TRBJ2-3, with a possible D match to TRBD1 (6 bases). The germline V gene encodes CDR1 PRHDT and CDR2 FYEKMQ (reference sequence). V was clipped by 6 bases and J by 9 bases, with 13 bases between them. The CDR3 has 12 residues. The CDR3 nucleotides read TGTGCCAGCAGGTTGGGGGCAGGAACGCAGTATTTT. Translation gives CASRLGAGTQYF.

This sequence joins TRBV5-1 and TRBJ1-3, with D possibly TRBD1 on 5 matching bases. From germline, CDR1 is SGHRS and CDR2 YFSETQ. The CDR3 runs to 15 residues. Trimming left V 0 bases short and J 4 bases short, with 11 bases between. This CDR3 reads CASSLGSGLGNTIYF. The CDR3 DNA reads TGCGCCAGCAGCTTGGGGTCGGGGCTAGGAAACACCATATATTTT.

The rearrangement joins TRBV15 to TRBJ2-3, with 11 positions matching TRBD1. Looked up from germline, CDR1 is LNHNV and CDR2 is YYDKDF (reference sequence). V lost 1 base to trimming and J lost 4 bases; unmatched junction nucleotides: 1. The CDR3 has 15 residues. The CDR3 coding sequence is TGTGCCACCAGCAGAGGGACAGGGGGCTCAGATACGCAGTATTTT. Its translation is CATSRGTGGSDTQYF. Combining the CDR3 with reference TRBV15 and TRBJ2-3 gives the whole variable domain DAMVIQNPRYQVTQFGKPVTLSCSQTLNHNVMYWYQQKSSQAPKLLFHYYDKDFNNEADTPDNFQSRRPNTSFCFLDIRSPGLGDTAMYLCATSRGTGGSDTQYFGPGTRLTVL.

The CDR3 nucleotides are TGTGCCAGCACCCAGGGTGAGGGTCCCTACACCTTC. Its protein is CASTQGEGPYTF. V gene TRBV9 combines with J gene TRBJ1-2; the D gene is possibly TRBD1 (5 bases). The germline V and J ends were trimmed by 6 bases and 10 bases, with 16 bases remaining between them. Germline CDR1 is SGDLS and CDR2 is YYNGEE. The CDR3 loop spans 12 amino acids.

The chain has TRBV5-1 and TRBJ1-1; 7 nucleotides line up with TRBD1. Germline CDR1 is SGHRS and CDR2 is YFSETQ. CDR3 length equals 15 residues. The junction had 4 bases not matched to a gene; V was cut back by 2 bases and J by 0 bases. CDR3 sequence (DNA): TGCGCCAGCAGCTTCGACAGGGCGATGAACACTGAAGCTTTCTTT. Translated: CASSFDRAMNTEAFF.

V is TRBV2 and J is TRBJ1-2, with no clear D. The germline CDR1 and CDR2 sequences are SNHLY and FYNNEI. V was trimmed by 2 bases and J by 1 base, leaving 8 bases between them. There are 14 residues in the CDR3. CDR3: CASSERGNNYGYTF. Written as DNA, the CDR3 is TGTGCCAGCAGTGAACGTGGAAATAACTATGGCTACACCTTC. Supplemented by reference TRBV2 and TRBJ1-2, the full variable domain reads EPEVTQTPSHQVTQMGQEVILRCVPISNHLYFYWYRQILGQKVEFLVSFYNNEISEKSEIFDDQFSVERPDGSNFTLKIRSTKLEDSAMYFCASSERGNNYGYTFGSGTRLTVV.